A single sample gave rise to the 27 T cell receptor beta chains below, sequenced in a study of blood T cell repertoires in COVID-19. Using immunoSEQ multiplex PCR, the repertoire was profiled, and TCRdb retains in-frame clones only, with some absent. The sample consists of about 200,000 clones, more than 70% of them appearing once. The sample taken for sequencing was peripheral blood. The receptors were gathered from a man younger than 35 with active or convalescent COVID-19.

The CDR3 spells CASSKSLTVLTEAFF. The DNA for the CDR3 is TGTGCCAGCAGCAAATCTTTGACAGTTCTCACTGAAGCTTTCTTT. The chain carries TRBV7-8 and TRBJ1-1, with TRBD1 as a possible D gene (5 bases). The CDR3 has 15 amino acids. V lost 5 bases and J lost 4, with 17 bases in between. Germline CDR1 is SGHVS and CDR2 is FQNEAQ.

This chain connects TRBV20-1 to TRBJ1-1; D unclear. The CDR3 is made up of 11 amino acids. The germline V gene encodes CDR1 DFQATT and CDR2 SNEGSKA (reference sequence). Between the trimmed V and J ends, which lost 6 bases and 5 bases, there was a span of 10 bases. The CDR3 DNA follows: TGCAGTGCCAGTGCGGGGACTGAAGCTTTCTTT. This translates into CSASAGTEAFF.

The chain is built from TRBV5-1 and TRBJ2-2, with 9 bases identical to TRBD1. Germline loops: CDR1 SGHRS, CDR2 YFSETQ. V was clipped by 4 bases and J by 7 bases; unmatched bases: 20. The CDR3 length is 19 residues. The CDR3 is CASSRRVLGGQGLSGELFF. The CDR3 DNA is TGCGCCAGCAGCAGGAGGGTCCTCGGAGGACAGGGGTTGAGCGGGGAGCTGTTTTTT.

V gene TRBV4-2 combines with J gene TRBJ2-7, with D possibly being TRBD1 (5 bases). CDR3 length equals 13 residues. Trimming took off 3 bases at V and 5 bases at J, with 11 bases between the two ends. Germline assignment: CDR1 LGHNA and CDR2 YNFKEQ. The CDR3 region is CASSHPTANEQYF. The DNA of the CDR3 is TGTGCCAGCAGCCATCCGACAGCGAACGAGCAGTACTTC.

For the CDR3, the DNA is TGTGCCAGTAGTATACCGACAGGGGGCTATGGCTACACCTTC. Protein: CASSIPTGGYGYTF. The chain couples TRBV19 to TRBJ1-2; 9 nucleotides match TRBD1. Germline CDR1 reads LNHDA; CDR2 reads SQIVND (reference sequence). Trimming removed 2 bases from V and 4 bases from J; junction bases left unmatched: 2. CDR3 size: 14 residues.

This clone was detected a few times. The chain has TRBV6-5 and TRBJ1-1; unclear D gene. The ends were cut back, 6 bases at V and 0 bases at J, with 11 bases in the middle. The CDR3 runs 14 residues. The germline CDR1 and CDR2 sequences are MNHEY and SVGAGI. The CDR3: CASRIGEMNTEAFF. CDR3 in DNA: TGTGCCAGCAGGATAGGAGAGATGAACACTGAAGCTTTCTTT.

On this clone itself: One junction end disagrees with the germline gene, perhaps due to a read error. The chain uses TRBV23-1 and TRBJ2-4; the match to TRBD2 covers 8 bases. TRBV23-1 is an open reading frame, and its role is uncertain. There are 10 residues in the CDR3. The CDR3 loop reads CAAPGGAGDF. The CDR3 DNA reads TGCGCCGCCCCGGGGGGGGCCGGGGACTTC.

In DNA form, the CDR3 reads TGTGCCAGCAACCTCCTTAAGGGGGAGAATTCACCCCTCCACTTT. This sequence encodes CASNLLKGENSPLHF. The V gene is TRBV7-2, the J gene TRBJ1-6, with D possibly being TRBD1 (6 bases). CDR1 and CDR2 (germline): SGHTA, FQGNSA. The CDR3 spans 15 residues. V lost 7 bases to trimming and J lost 7 bases, with 17 bases between them. Filled out from reference TRBV7-2 and TRBJ1-6, the complete variable domain reads GAGVSQSPSNKVTEKGKDVELRCDPISGHTALYWYRQSLGQGLEFLIYFQGNSAPDKSGLPSDRFSAERTGGSVSTLTIQRTQQEDSAVYLCASNLLKGENSPLHFGNGTRLTVT.

This clone appeared once. V gene TRBV15 combines with J gene TRBJ2-2, with D perhaps matching TRBD1 (6 bases). V shed 1 base and J shed 7 bases, with 7 bases lying between them. There are 13 residues in the CDR3. Germline V CDR1 and CDR2: LNHNV, YYDKDF (reference sequence). The CDR3 loop reads CATSRAGVGELFF. As DNA, the CDR3 is TGTGCCACCAGCAGAGCAGGGGTCGGGGAGCTGTTTTTT.

This rearrangement joins TRBV28 to TRBJ2-1; TRBD1 agrees at 9 bases. The germline gives CDR1 MDHEN, CDR2 SYDVKM. The CDR3 runs 14 residues. V trimming: 6 bases; J trimming: 9 bases; junction bases outside the gene matches: 9. The CDR3 bases are TGTGCCAGCAGAAGTCCGGGACAGGGCGCTGAGCAGTTCTTC. Translation: CASRSPGQGAEQFF.

The chain combines TRBV7-9 with TRBJ1-2; TRBD1 agrees at 9 bases. Germline V lookup: CDR1 SEHNR, CDR2 FQNEAQ (reference sequence). This CDR3 contains 15 residues. Trimming took 5 bases from V and 7 from J; bases not matched to a gene: 11. Written as DNA, the CDR3 is TGTGCCAGCAGCATACCGACAGGGGGACTGAGTGGCTACACCTTC. As protein: CASSIPTGGLSGYTF.

This clone was seen only a few times. The chain is built from TRBV3-1 (or the pseudogene TRBV3-2) and TRBJ2-7; 9 bases agree with TRBD1. With V trimmed by 6 bases and J by 6 bases, 6 bases remained unmatched. Germline CDR1 is LGHDT and CDR2 is YNNKEL (reference sequence). The CDR3 is made up of 13 amino acids. The CDR3 sequence: CASSRTTGGEQYF. The CDR3 nucleotides are TGTGCCAGCAGTCGAACGACAGGGGGCGAGCAGTACTTC.

J is TRBJ1-4 and V is TRBV27; D uncertain. The ends were cut back, 6 bases at V and 4 bases at J, with 9 bases in the middle. The germline gives CDR1 MNHEY, CDR2 SMNVEV (reference sequence). CDR3 size: 13 residues. The CDR3, as DNA: TGTGCCAGCAGCCCCGGGTTTAATGAAAAACTGTTTTTT. It specifies CASSPGFNEKLFF.

V gene TRBV7-8 combines with J gene TRBJ1-1; D ambiguous. The V gene lost 1 base and the J gene lost 0 bases, with 15 bases spanning the gap. CDR3 length: 17 amino acids. The germline gives CDR1 SGHVS, CDR2 FQNEAQ. CDR3 sequence: CASSLDPFSTMNTEAFF. Here the CDR3 DNA reads TGTGCCAGCAGCTTAGACCCTTTTTCTACTATGAACACTGAAGCTTTCTTT.

V and J are TRBV6-1 and TRBJ1-2, with D perhaps TRBD1 (5 bases). V lost 2 bases, J lost 4 bases, and 5 bases lay in between. CDR3 length equals 12 residues. Germline V lookup: CDR1 MNHNS, CDR2 SASEGT. The CDR3 sequence: CASSEQGYGYTF. Here the CDR3 DNA reads TGTGCCAGCAGTGAACAGGGCTATGGCTACACCTTC.

The chain links TRBV7-2 to TRBJ2-1; TRBD2 matches at 8 bases. The CDR3 is 15 residues long. V gave up 3 bases and J gave up 4 bases; unmatched junction bases: 5. Germline V gene sequence: CDR1 SGHTA, CDR2 FQGNSA. Written as DNA, the CDR3 is TGTGCCAGCAGCTTTTCTAGCGGGCAATACAATGAGCAGTTCTTC. The encoded protein is CASSFSSGQYNEQFF.

CDR3 in amino acids: CASSEGLRSYNEQFF. The CDR3 DNA sequence: TGTGCCAGCAGTGAGGGACTTCGTTCCTACAATGAGCAGTTCTTC. The V gene is TRBV6-1, the J gene TRBJ2-1; D perhaps matches TRBD2 (6 bases). This CDR3 contains 15 residues. V was shortened by 3 bases and J by 1 base, with 10 bases between the two germline ends. Germline V gives CDR1 MNHNS, CDR2 SASEGT.

This chain uses TRBV7-8 with TRBJ2-7; D gene ambiguous. V dropped 1 base and J dropped 2 bases, with 6 bases sitting between them. Germline V gives CDR1 SGHVS, CDR2 FQNEAQ. The length of the CDR3 is 13 residues. CDR3 coding DNA: TGTGCCAGCAGCTTAGTGCGTGCCTACGAGCAGTACTTC. The encoded protein is CASSLVRAYEQYF.

The chain employs TRBV27 and TRBJ1-2; 7 bases fit TRBD1. With V trimmed by 5 bases and J by 1 base, 10 bases remained unmatched. The CDR3 contains 16 residues. The V gene's germline CDR1 is MNHEY and CDR2 SMNVEV (reference sequence). DNA for the CDR3: TGTGCCAGCAGTGAACTCGGACAGGCCCTTAACTATGGCTACACCTTC. Protein: CASSELGQALNYGYTF.

This chain uses TRBV2 with TRBJ1-4; perhaps TRBD1 as D (5 bases). The CDR3 sequence is 14 residues long. In germline, CDR1 is SNHLY, CDR2 FYNNEI. The CDR3 bases are TGTGCTATGCAGGGAGGAGGGTCTAATGAAAAACTGTTTTTT. Translating it yields CAMQGGGSNEKLFF. Combining the CDR3 with reference TRBV2 and TRBJ1-4 gives the whole variable domain EPEVTQTPSHQVTQMGQEVILRCVPISNHLYFYWYRQILGQKVEFLVSFYNNEISEKSEIFDDQFSVERPDGSNFTLKIRSTKLEDSAMYFCAMQGGGSNEKLFFGSGTQLSVL.

This clone turned up a few times. This chain connects TRBV30 to TRBJ1-4; a possible D gene is TRBD1 (6 bases). V was cut by 6 bases and J by 7 bases, with 18 bases left in between. CDR1 and CDR2 from the germline V gene are GTSNPN and SVGIG (reference sequence). The CDR3 runs to 14 residues. The CDR3 nucleotides read TGTGCCTGCGACGCTGGACAGAGGGGTGAAAAACTGTTTTTT. This codes for CACDAGQRGEKLFF.

This clone was seen a handful of times. V usage is TRBV12-3 or TRBV12-4 and J usage is TRBJ1-1, with D possibly being TRBD1 (5 bases). The V and J ends lost 3 bases and 5 bases respectively, with 7 bases between them. The CDR3 contains 12 residues. CDR3 nucleotide sequence: TGTGCCAGCAGTTTCGCAGGGACTGAAGCTTTCTTT. Its protein product is CASSFAGTEAFF.

This clone was seen only once. The chain recombines TRBV12-3 or TRBV12-4 with TRBJ1-3, with a tentative D call TRBD1 (5 bases). The CDR3 is 12 residues long. V was cut by 3 bases and J by 8 bases, with 8 bases left in between. The CDR3: CASSFTGDTIYF. The CDR3 DNA reads as TGTGCCAGCAGTTTTACGGGGGACACCATATATTTT.

The rearrangement uses TRBV27 and TRBJ2-5; D is ambiguous. The CDR3 runs to 15 residues. Between the trimmed V and J ends, which lost 1 base and 0 bases, there was a span of 9 bases. Germline V gene sequence: CDR1 MNHEY, CDR2 SMNVEV (reference sequence). DNA of the CDR3: TGTGCCAGCAGTTTATGGTGGCATAACCAAGAGACCCAGTACTTC. Amino acids: CASSLWWHNQETQYF.

The chain links TRBV7-9 to TRBJ2-4; 10 nucleotides match TRBD1. From germline, CDR1 is SEHNR and CDR2 FQNEAQ (reference sequence). The CDR3 covers 15 residues. V was clipped by 2 bases and J by 7 bases; unmatched bases: 5. The CDR3 region is CASSLKGTGDNIQYF. The CDR3 nucleotides read TGTGCCAGCAGCTTAAAAGGGACAGGGGACAACATTCAGTACTTC.

This clone has a single count. CDR3 in amino acids: CASSLTGALYEQYF. In DNA, the CDR3 is TGTGCCAGCAGTTTGACAGGGGCCCTCTACGAGCAGTACTTC. The chain is built from TRBV5-6 and TRBJ2-7, with TRBD1 matching 8 bases. CDR1 SGHDT and CDR2 YYEEEE come from the germline V gene. The junction had 7 bases not matched to a gene; V was cut back by 5 bases and J by 3 bases. The CDR3 contains 14 residues.

V is TRBV7-6 and J is TRBJ2-2; unclear D gene. Per the germline V gene, CDR1 is SGHVS and CDR2 is FNYEAQ. The length of the CDR3 is 14 residues. V lost 0 bases and J 2 bases, leaving 4 bases between the germline ends. The CDR3 DNA reads TGTGCCAGCAGCTTAGCCATTAACACCGGGGAGCTGTTTTTT. It yields the protein CASSLAINTGELFF.